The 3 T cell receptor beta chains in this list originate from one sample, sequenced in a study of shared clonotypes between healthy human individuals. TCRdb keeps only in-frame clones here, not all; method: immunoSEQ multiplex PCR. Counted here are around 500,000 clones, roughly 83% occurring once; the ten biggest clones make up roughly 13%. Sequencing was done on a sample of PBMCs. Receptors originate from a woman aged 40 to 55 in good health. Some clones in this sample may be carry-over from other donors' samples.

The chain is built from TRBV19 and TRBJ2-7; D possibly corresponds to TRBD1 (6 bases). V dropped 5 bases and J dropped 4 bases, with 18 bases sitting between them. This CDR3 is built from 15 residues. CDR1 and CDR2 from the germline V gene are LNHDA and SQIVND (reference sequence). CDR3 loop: CASSAASRGRYEQYF. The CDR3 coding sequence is TGTGCCAGTAGTGCCGCCTCCAGGGGAAGGTACGAGCAGTACTTC.

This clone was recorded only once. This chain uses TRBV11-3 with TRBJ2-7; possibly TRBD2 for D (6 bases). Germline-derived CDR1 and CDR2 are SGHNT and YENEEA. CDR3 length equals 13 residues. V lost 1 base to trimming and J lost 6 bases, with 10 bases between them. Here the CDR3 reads CASSLVDGGEQYF. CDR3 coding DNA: TGTGCCAGCAGCTTAGTCGACGGGGGCGAGCAGTACTTC. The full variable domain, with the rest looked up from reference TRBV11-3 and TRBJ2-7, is EAGVVQSPRYKIIEKKQPVAFWCNPISGHNTLYWYLQNLGQGPELLIRYENEEAVDDSQLPKDRFSAERLKGVDSTLKIQPAELGDSAVYLCASSLVDGGEQYFGPGTRLTVT.

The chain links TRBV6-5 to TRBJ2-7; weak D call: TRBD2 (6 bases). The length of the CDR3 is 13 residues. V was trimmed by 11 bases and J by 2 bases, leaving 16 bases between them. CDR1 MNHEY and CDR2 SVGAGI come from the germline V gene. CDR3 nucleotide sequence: TGTGCCGTCACCGGACGGGGGACCTACGAGCAGTACTTC. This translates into CAVTGRGTYEQYF.